These T cell receptor beta chains were read from a single sample in a study of blood T cell repertoires in COVID-19. Assay used: immunoSEQ multiplex PCR; TCRdb lists only in-frame clones, some missing. The top ten hold 1.5% to 1.7% of the sample, which has around 270,000 clones, roughly 89% seen once. Material: peripheral blood. Every receptor here comes from a woman in her forties who had recovered from COVID-19. Both conserved end residues are part of each CDR3. Each record gives: J gene, V gene, D gene, clone size, CDR3 DNA, CDR3 protein. A D gene is named only where the DNA matches it firmly. Clone sizes are given selectively: once, few, many, or a class where the clone is expanded.

>TRBJ2-3|TRBV4-1|NA|once
TGCGCCAGCAGCCAAGGTAGCTCTAGTCGCCCGGAGGCAGATACGCAGTATTTT
CASSQGSSSRPEADTQYF
>TRBJ1-1|TRBV10-3|NA|NA
TGTGCCATCAGTGAGTCGGCGGACACTGAAGCTTTCTTT
CAISESADTEAFF
>TRBJ2-2|TRBV19|TRBD2|once
TGTGCCAGTAGTCGACTAGCGGGGGCCCTCGGCGGGGAGCTGTTTTTT
CASSRLAGALGGELFF
>TRBJ2-5|TRBV28|TRBD1|NA
TGTGCCAGCAGTTTCAACGGTGGAGGCAGGGGGCCTGGAGAGACCCAGTACTTC
CASSFNGGGRGPGETQYF
>TRBJ2-1|TRBV3-1/TRBV3-2|NA|NA
TGTGCCAGCAGCCAAGCCCCGTTACTTTACAATGAGCAGTTCTTC
CASSQAPLLYNEQFF
>TRBJ1-1|TRBV18|NA|NA
TGTGCCAGCTCACCCCCCGTCCTGAACACTGAAGCTTTCTTT
CASSPPVLNTEAFF
>TRBJ2-7|TRBV4-1|TRBD1|NA
TGCGCCAGCAGCCAGCCCGGGACAGGGACCTACGAGCAGTACTTC
CASSQPGTGTYEQYF
>TRBJ1-2|TRBV5-1|NA|NA
TGCGCCAGCAGTTTTTCTCCTACAGGGTTCGCTAACTATGGCTACACCTTC
CASSFSPTGFANYGYTF
>TRBJ2-7|TRBV7-9|TRBD1|NA
TGTGCCAGCAGCTCCGGGACAGGGACTTTCTACGAGCAGTACTTC
CASSSGTGTFYEQYF
>TRBJ1-6|TRBV4-1|TRBD1|NA
TGCGCCAGCAGAACTTTAATCCAGGGGGTATCACCCCTCCACTTT
CASRTLIQGVSPLHF
>TRBJ2-2|TRBV9|TRBD2|NA
TGTGCCAGCAGCATCCGGACTAGCGGGGGGCAGGGCACCGGGGAGCTGTTTTTT
CASSIRTSGGQGTGELFF
>TRBJ2-2|TRBV5-1|TRBD1|once
TGCGCCAGCAGCTTACCTGGGACAGGGGTCACCGGGGAGCTGTTTTTT
CASSLPGTGVTGELFF
>TRBJ2-5|TRBV6-2/TRBV6-3|NA|NA
TGTGCCAGCAGTTCCCTCCGTCTGGAGACCCAGTACTTC
CASSSLRLETQYF
>TRBJ2-1|TRBV5-1|NA|NA
TGCGCCAGCAGCTTGGATCTTGCGGGGAGCTCCTACAATGAGCAGTTCTTC
CASSLDLAGSSYNEQFF
>TRBJ2-6|TRBV29-1|NA|NA
TGCAGCGTTGTGGGGGGACAGACCTCTGGGGCCAACGTCCTGACTTTC
CSVVGGQTSGANVLTF
>TRBJ1-6|TRBV28|NA|NA
TGTGCCAGCAGTTTAGCCCGGGGGGACTATAATTCACCCCTCCACTTT
CASSLARGDYNSPLHF
>TRBJ1-1|TRBV6-5|TRBD1|NA
TGTGCCAGCAGGGACAGGGGGCGGACTGAAGCTTTCTTT
CASRDRGRTEAFF
>TRBJ1-2|TRBV5-1|NA|NA
TGCGCCAGCCGACTCCAGCCGACAGGTCATGGCTACACCTTC
CASRLQPTGHGYTF
>TRBJ2-2|TRBV6-5|NA|NA
TGTGCCAGCGCCGCCTGGACAGCTGACACCGGGGAGCTGTTTTTT
CASAAWTADTGELFF
>TRBJ1-1|TRBV4-2|NA|NA
TGTGCCAGCAGCCAAGATCGACAGACTGAAGCTTTCTTT
CASSQDRQTEAFF
>TRBJ2-3|TRBV29-1|NA|NA
TGCAGCGTTCGGAGAGGGATCGGCACAGATACGCAGTATTTT
CSVRRGIGTDTQYF
>TRBJ1-2|TRBV19|TRBD1|NA
TGTGCCAGTGCGGGACAGGGGGCGAGTGGCTACACCTTC
CASAGQGASGYTF
>TRBJ1-3|TRBV30|NA|NA
TGTGCCTGCCCCGACAGATCCTCTGGAAACACCATATATTTT
CACPDRSSGNTIYF
>TRBJ1-2|TRBV2|NA|once
TGTGCCAGCAGTCTCAACTATGGCTACACCTTC
CASSLNYGYTF
>TRBJ1-2|TRBV2|NA|NA
TGTGCCAGCAGTGAGGAGGGAGGAGGAGGCTACACCTTC
CASSEEGGGGYTF
>TRBJ2-7|TRBV4-1|NA|once
TGCGCCAGCAGCCTCCTACGTTCCTACGAGCAGTACTTC
CASSLLRSYEQYF
>TRBJ1-2|TRBV6-1|TRBD1|NA
TGTGCCAGCAGTGAAGGGGGACAGGGGGATAACTATGGCTACACCTTC
CASSEGGQGDNYGYTF
>TRBJ1-1|TRBV18|TRBD1|NA
TGTGCCAGCTCGCTACTGGGACAGCCGAACACTGAAGCTTTCTTT
CASSLLGQPNTEAFF
>TRBJ2-7|TRBV29-1|TRBD1|NA
TGCAGCGTTGGCGGATTACAGGGGGCCAGCTCCGAGCAGTACTTC
CSVGGLQGASSEQYF
>TRBJ1-5|TRBV19|NA|NA
TGTGCCAGTAGTAAGGAAAGGGGTCATCAGCCCCAGCATTTT
CASSKERGHQPQHF
>TRBJ1-4|TRBV19|TRBD1|NA
TGTGCCAGTAGTATCGAAAGAACAGGGGTGAGGGAAAAACTGTTTTTT
CASSIERTGVREKLFF
>TRBJ2-1|TRBV28|TRBD2|NA
TGTGCCAGCAGTGGCAAGCGGGGGGGCCGGCGTAATGAGCAGTTCTTC
CASSGKRGGRRNEQFF
>TRBJ1-6|TRBV9|NA|NA
TGTGCCAGCAGCGTAGGTACACAAACTTCACCCCTCCACTTT
CASSVGTQTSPLHF
>TRBJ2-5|TRBV18|NA|NA
TGTGCCAGCTCACCGACAGTTAGTCTCGAAGAGACCCAGTACTTC
CASSPTVSLEETQYF
>TRBJ1-1|TRBV19|NA|NA
TGTGCCAGTAGTATAGCAGAGGGCCGGCCTGAAGCTTTCTTT
CASSIAEGRPEAFF
>TRBJ1-2|TRBV6-5|TRBD1|NA
TGTGCCAGCAGGGGGACAGGGGTGGACTATGGCTACACCTTC
CASRGTGVDYGYTF
>TRBJ2-6|TRBV13|NA|NA
TGTGCCAGCAGCTCCCCGCAAGGGGCAGGGCTGGAGGTCCTGACTTTC
CASSSPQGAGLEVLTF
>TRBJ2-3|TRBV11-2|TRBD2|NA
TGTGCCAGCAGCATCCTAGCGGGCACTAGCACAGATACGCAGTATTTT
CASSILAGTSTDTQYF
>TRBJ1-2|TRBV5-1|TRBD1|NA
TGCGCCAGCAGGACCGGGACAGGGATTAACTATGGCTACACCTTC
CASRTGTGINYGYTF
>TRBJ1-6|TRBV11-3|NA|few
TGTGCCAGCAGCGAGCGGACGGATTCACCCCTCCACTTT
CASSERTDSPLHF
>TRBJ1-5|TRBV28|TRBD1|NA
TGTGCCAGCAGTTCGAGGGACAGGCTGGTTTATAGCAATCAGCCCCAGCATTTT
CASSSRDRLVYSNQPQHF
>TRBJ2-2|TRBV28|NA|NA
TGTGCCAGCAGACTTGAGCGAAAGTTCACCGGGGAGCTGTTTTTT
CASRLERKFTGELFF
>TRBJ1-6|TRBV6-1|TRBD1|NA
TGTGCCAGCAGTGACGGACAGGGCGGTTCACCCCTCCACTTT
CASSDGQGGSPLHF
>TRBJ1-6|TRBV6-5|NA|once
TGTGCCAGCAGGGCATTAACTAATTCACCCCTCCACTTT
CASRALTNSPLHF
>TRBJ2-1|TRBV7-2|NA|NA
TGTGCCAGCAAACTAAGGGGGGGTAGTCTTGAGCAGTTCTTC
CASKLRGGSLEQFF
>TRBJ1-2|TRBV12-3/TRBV12-4|NA|NA
TGTGCCAGCAGTTTGAGGAGGTATGGCTACACCTTC
CASSLRRYGYTF
>TRBJ1-5|TRBV5-1|TRBD1|NA
TGCGCCAGCAGCTTGGCAGGGGGCCAGCCCCAGCATTTT
CASSLAGGQPQHF
>TRBJ2-3|TRBV7-8|TRBD2|NA
TGTGCCAGCAGCTTAAGCGGGATCGGGGATACGCAGTATTTT
CASSLSGIGDTQYF